This TCR beta chain was sequenced in a study of shared T cell receptors in the human thymus. Measured with immunoSEQ multiplex PCR; TCRdb has only the in-frame clones, and not every one. This sample has about 660,000 clones, with around 87% found just once. The CDR3 totals 13 residues. CDR1 and CDR2 from the germline V gene are MNHNY and SVGAGI (reference sequence). V gave up 3 bases and J gave up 2 bases, with 8 bases separating them. These sequences were also reported in another study, on human thymus T cells.

The sequencing sample was made of thymocytes. V usage is TRBV6-6 and J usage is TRBJ2-7, with D possibly matching TRBD2 (5 bases). This TCR was recovered from a boy younger than two with a congenital heart defect. The CDR3 sequence is CASSYSAPYEQYF. Written as DNA, the CDR3 is TGTGCCAGCAGTTATAGCGCTCCCTACGAGCAGTACTTC.